A selection of T cell receptor beta chains follows, all from one sample in a study of shared clonotypes between healthy human individuals. Here immunoSEQ multiplex PCR was the method, and the copy in TCRdb shows in-frame clones only, minus some. This table has 760,000 or so clones, 90% to 97% appearing once. Specimen: naive CD8+ T cells sorted from blood. Receptors originate from a man aged 25 to 45 in good health. CDR3s include the opening cysteine and the closing phenylalanine or tryptophan. The D gene is left open where the match is weak. Size is omitted from some rows. Given values are once, few, many or a class for expanded clones.

j_call	d_call	v_call	clone_size	cdr3_nt	cdr3_aa
TRBJ1-3	-	TRBV7-9	once	TGTGCCAGCAGCTTAGCTCGCCAACCGGTAGGAAACACCATATATTTT	CASSLARQPVGNTIYF
TRBJ2-7	-	TRBV5-6	-	TGTGCCAGCAGCTTTGGTTCAGGGACCTACGAGCAGTACTTC	CASSFGSGTYEQYF
TRBJ1-3	TRBD1	TRBV2	-	TGTGCCAGCCCAGGGGGCGTCGGAAACACCATATATTTT	CASPGGVGNTIYF
TRBJ2-1	TRBD2	TRBV10-2	-	TGCGCCAGCACCCGAGCGGGAGATGGCTTTAATGAGCAGTTCTTC	CASTRAGDGFNEQFF
TRBJ2-7	-	TRBV9	-	TGTGCCAGCAGCCCACAAACCGGGTCATTCTACGAGCAGTACTTC	CASSPQTGSFYEQYF
TRBJ2-5	-	TRBV6-1	-	TGTGCCAGCCGGGGGGCGGAGGCGGGTCGGGAGACCCAGTACTTC	CASRGAEAGRETQYF
TRBJ2-3	TRBD2	TRBV10-2	-	TGCGCCACCGTAGCGGGAGGGCTATCAGATACGCAGTATTTT	CATVAGGLSDTQYF
TRBJ2-2	-	TRBV27	-	TGTGCCAGCAGTTCCGTAGAGTCCGGGGAGCTGTTTTTT	CASSSVESGELFF
TRBJ2-1	TRBD2	TRBV12-5	-	TGTGCTAGTGCCCTGGGGAGACTAGCGGTATACAATGAGCAGTTCTTC	CASALGRLAVYNEQFF
TRBJ1-3	-	TRBV14	-	TGTGCCAGCAGCCAAGCCTTGGGCGGAAACACCATATATTTT	CASSQALGGNTIYF
TRBJ2-7	TRBD1	TRBV18	-	TGTGCCAGCTCACCCGAGGGACAGGGGATCTCCTACGAGCAGTACTTC	CASSPEGQGISYEQYF
TRBJ2-2	-	TRBV4-3	-	TGCGCCAGCAGCCAATGGGAGGCCAGCACCGGGGAGCTGTTTTTT	CASSQWEASTGELFF
TRBJ2-2	TRBD2	TRBV29-1	-	TGCAGCGTTACCGCTGGTATGGGTAGCGGGACCGGGGAGCTGTTTTTT	CSVTAGMGSGTGELFF
TRBJ1-2	TRBD1	TRBV6-5	-	TGTGCCAGCAGTTCGGGACAGGGCACTAACTATGGCTACACCTTC	CASSSGQGTNYGYTF
TRBJ1-1	-	TRBV29-1	-	TGCAGCGTTGGCCAGGTCACTGAAGCTTTCTTT	CSVGQVTEAFF
TRBJ2-1	-	TRBV5-1	-	TGCGCCAGCAGCTTGAGGGCGGCCTATGAGCAGTTCTTC	CASSLRAAYEQFF
TRBJ1-2	-	TRBV7-9	-	TGTGCCAGCAGCTTAGTAGCGGGTATAGGCAGCGGCTACACCTTC	CASSLVAGIGSGYTF
TRBJ2-3	TRBD2	TRBV7-8	-	TGTGCCAGCAGCTTAGAAGCGGGACTCACCATGAACACAGATACGCAGTATTTT	CASSLEAGLTMNTDTQYF
TRBJ1-2	-	TRBV10-2	-	TGCGCCAGCAGTGAGTCGGCCGATAACTATGGCTACACCTTC	CASSESADNYGYTF
TRBJ2-7	TRBD2	TRBV5-4	-	TGTGCCAGCAGCCCCCCAGCGGGAGCGGACGAGCAGTACTTC	CASSPPAGADEQYF
TRBJ2-7	-	TRBV11-2	-	TGTGCCAGCAGCCGCGGGGCCTACGAGCAGTACTTC	CASSRGAYEQYF
TRBJ2-2	TRBD1	TRBV9	-	TGTGCCAGCAGCGTGAGACAGGGGGCAGTCTTAATCACCGGGGAGCTGTTTTTT	CASSVRQGAVLITGELFF
TRBJ2-2	-	TRBV14	-	TGTGCCAGCAGCCAAGGAGGGACACACACCGGGGAGCTGTTTTTT	CASSQGGTHTGELFF
TRBJ2-1	-	TRBV25-1	-	TGTGCCAGCAGTGCGGAGTGGACTGAGCAGTTCTTC	CASSAEWTEQFF
TRBJ2-1	TRBD1	TRBV6-5	-	TGTGCCAGCAGTTACTTTGGACAGGTGGGCGATGAGCAGTTCTTC	CASSYFGQVGDEQFF
TRBJ1-2	-	TRBV2	-	TGTGCCAGCACCGACAGGCACGGTGGCTACACCTTC	CASTDRHGGYTF
TRBJ2-7	TRBD1	TRBV18	-	TGTGCCAGCTCACCGGGGACAGGGGGGGCCTACGAGCAGTACTTC	CASSPGTGGAYEQYF
TRBJ2-7	TRBD1	TRBV13	-	TGTGCCAGCAGCTTAGAGGGGGACAGGGAATACGAGCAGTACTTC	CASSLEGDREYEQYF
TRBJ2-1	-	TRBV11-3	once	TGTGCCAGCAGCTTATTTTTGGGTGAGCAGTTCTTC	CASSLFLGEQFF
TRBJ2-3	TRBD2	TRBV27	-	TGTGCCAGCAGTACCGGACTAGCGGGGGTACCTAGCACAGATACGCAGTATTTT	CASSTGLAGVPSTDTQYF
TRBJ2-5	-	TRBV5-1	-	TGCGCCAGCAGCTTGTTCTCTCGACGTAGATTAGAGGAGACCCAGTACTTC	CASSLFSRRRLEETQYF
TRBJ2-5	-	TRBV6-5	-	TGTGCCAGCAGTCCTACAGGGTCTGGGGAGACCCAGTACTTC	CASSPTGSGETQYF
TRBJ2-7	-	TRBV6-5	-	TGTGCCAGCAGTTACAGGTACAGGGACCCCAGGTACGAGCAGTACTTC	CASSYRYRDPRYEQYF
TRBJ2-1	TRBD2	TRBV9	-	TGTGCCAGCAGCGGAGACGGACTAGCGGGGGAAAAGACGTTCTTC	CASSGDGLAGEKTFF
TRBJ2-7	-	TRBV10-2	once	TGCGCCAGCAGTCTAAGACAGTATGAGCAGTACTTC	CASSLRQYEQYF
TRBJ1-5	-	TRBV7-8	-	TGTGCCAGCAGCGATGGGACGAATCAGCCCCAGCATTTT	CASSDGTNQPQHF
TRBJ2-7	TRBD1	TRBV28	-	TGTGCCAGCACCCTACAGGGGACGAGGACCTACGAGCAGTACTTC	CASTLQGTRTYEQYF